The 27 T cell receptor beta chains given below trace back to one sample, sequenced in a study of response to subunit inactivated influenza vaccine (dated by TCRdb to 2016 to 2019). The library relied on RT-PCR. Sequenced on an Illumina HiSeq 2500. Starting from the raw public reads, TCRdb applied fastp trimming at Q25, assembled clones with MiXCR and retained in-frame beta chains. A single entry per CDR3 protein holds the most common genes and DNA from its merged rows. The sample yields 450,000 to 500,000 distinct CDR3 sequences; roughly 11% were counted once. Together, the top ten hold roughly 12% of the sample. According to the study, the label for this sample's time point signals: 45 to 55 days after influenza vaccine administration. Sequencing used PBMCs from blood, obtained roughly 6 weeks after vaccination. All receptors come from a man aged 45 to 65 who received an inactivated influenza vaccine. Donor details come from another sample of the same person, matched by shared clones.

The chain carries TRBV20-1 and TRBJ1-4; D is perhaps TRBD1 (6 bases). The CDR3 consists of 15 residues. Germline V gene lookup returns CDR1 DFQATT and CDR2 SNEGSKA (reference sequence). The V end lost 6 bases, the J end lost 7 bases, and 21 bases lay between the germline ends. CDR3 in DNA: TGCAGTGCCCCCGCGGGGGGGGCTCTTGGTGAAAAACTGTTTTTT. Protein: CSAPAGGALGEKLFF.

The chain recombines TRBV15 with TRBJ2-2, with no clear D. Germline loops: CDR1 LNHNV, CDR2 YYDKDF (reference sequence). Trimming took off 11 bases at V and 0 bases at J, with 10 bases between the two ends. The CDR3 is 13 amino acids. The CDR3, as DNA: TGTGCCGGTGGCCGCGCGAACACCGGGGAGCTGTTTTTT. Its translation: CAGGRANTGELFF. The complete variable domain, with remaining parts taken from reference TRBV15 and TRBJ2-2, reads DAMVIQNPRYQVTQFGKPVTLSCSQTLNHNVMYWYQQKSSQAPKLLFHYYDKDFNNEADTPDNFQSRRPNTSFCFLDIRSPGLGDTAMYLCAGGRANTGELFFGEGSRLTVL.

This clonotype was seen more than once but under ten times. V gene TRBV6-1 combines with J gene TRBJ2-6, with TRBD1 matching over 9 bases. This CDR3 has 15 amino acids. The trim removed 6 bases at V and 14 bases at J, leaving 14 bases unmatched. In germline, CDR1 is MNHNS, CDR2 SASEGT. CDR3 residues: CASSPLGQGPVFLTF. The DNA of the CDR3 is TGTGCCAGCAGCCCATTGGGACAGGGTCCAGTTTTCCTGACTTTC.

The V and J genes are TRBV6-2 or TRBV6-3 and TRBJ1-5; D is perhaps TRBD1 (5 bases). Germline V lookup: CDR1 MNHEY, CDR2 SVGEGT. V was cut by 10 bases and J by 9 bases, with 19 bases left in between. CDR3 size: 13 residues. The CDR3 protein is CATGRGDSRPQHF. For the CDR3, the DNA is TGTGCCACGGGCAGAGGGGACTCGCGGCCCCAGCATTTT.

This clonotype was counted ten times or more. The chain recombines TRBV20-1 with TRBJ2-7; tentatively, D is TRBD2 (5 bases). The ends were cut back, 6 bases at V and 3 bases at J, with 18 bases in the middle. Germline CDR1 reads DFQATT; CDR2 reads SNEGSKA (reference sequence). The length of the CDR3 is 14 residues. The CDR3 spells CSARPDLRDYEQYF. The CDR3 nucleotides read TGCAGTGCCAGACCAGACCTTCGGGACTACGAGCAGTACTTC.

The sample holds a few counts of this clonotype. This sequence joins TRBV4-3 and TRBJ2-4; D remains ambiguous. V gave up 1 base and J gave up 3 bases, with 7 bases separating them. The length of the CDR3 is 14 residues. Germline V lookup: CDR1 LGHNA, CDR2 YSLEER. CDR3 coding DNA: TGCGCCAGCAGCCAAGGAGTTCTCAAAAACATTCAGTACTTC. Translated: CASSQGVLKNIQYF.

This clonotype has ten or more counts. The chain uses TRBV12-3 or TRBV12-4 and TRBJ1-1; TRBD1 aligns across 8 bases. The CDR3 runs to 14 residues. J lost 5 bases, V lost 5 bases, and 7 bases had no gene match. The CDR3 DNA sequence: TGTGCCAGCAGTCCGCAGGGGGCGCGGACTGAAGCTTTCTTT. Translated: CASSPQGARTEAFF.

V gene TRBV18 combines with J gene TRBJ2-1, with D perhaps TRBD1 (5 bases). The CDR3 runs to 12 residues. The germline V gene encodes CDR1 KGHSH and CDR2 LQKENI. Trimming stripped 3 bases from V and 9 bases from J, with 9 bases between. CDR3 sequence reads: CASSPGTGEQFF. The CDR3 DNA is TGTGCCAGCTCACCGGGTACAGGTGAGCAGTTCTTC.

This clonotype has ten or more counts. The chain links TRBV6-5 to TRBJ2-5, with 10 positions matching TRBD2. CDR3 length: 14 amino acids. Germline loops: CDR1 MNHEY, CDR2 SVGAGI. Trimming removed 2 bases from V and 9 bases from J; junction bases left unmatched: 6. As DNA, the CDR3 is TGTGCCAGCAGTTACCTGGGACTAGCGTCGCCCCAGTACTTC. Translation gives CASSYLGLASPQYF.

This clonotype has just a few counts. This sequence joins TRBV7-9 and TRBJ1-2, with 7 bases identical to TRBD1. Germline V CDR1 and CDR2: SEHNR, FQNEAQ (reference sequence). The CDR3 totals 12 residues. The junction had 5 bases not matched to a gene; V was cut back by 5 bases and J by 8 bases. CDR3 DNA: TGTGCCAGCAGCCAGTACAGGGGCGGCTACACCTTC. Its translation is CASSQYRGGYTF.

This sequence joins TRBV28 and TRBJ2-7, with D possibly TRBD1 on 6 matching bases. This CDR3 spans 14 amino acids. Per the germline V gene, CDR1 is MDHEN and CDR2 is SYDVKM. Trimming removed 8 bases at V and 5 bases at J, with 19 bases between. The CDR3 coding sequence is TGTGCCAGCGGCGAACAGGGAGCTTCCCACGAGCAGTACTTC. It codes for CASGEQGASHEQYF.

This chain joins TRBV15 and TRBJ2-2; 7 bases match TRBD2. CDR1 is LNHNV, CDR2 YYDKDF, per germline (reference sequence). The J segment lost 4 bases and the V segment lost 5 bases, leaving 16 bases of the junction unmatched. CDR3 size: 18 residues. CDR3 sequence reads: CATSSKEEGGDGTGELFF. DNA for the CDR3: TGTGCCACCAGCTCAAAGGAGGAGGGAGGGGACGGCACCGGGGAGCTGTTTTTT.

The genes are TRBV12-3 or TRBV12-4 and TRBJ1-6; D remains unclear. CDR3 length equals 14 residues. Trimming cost V 5 bases and J 6 bases, with 11 bases left between them. This CDR3 is CASSRRGPNSPLHF. DNA of the CDR3: TGTGCCAGCAGTCGCAGAGGACCTAATTCACCCCTCCACTTT.

The chain has TRBV5-1 and TRBJ2-7; 7 bases fit TRBD1. The CDR3 runs to 14 residues. From germline, CDR1 is SGHRS and CDR2 YFSETQ. J was trimmed by 6 bases and V by 4 bases; bases with no gene match: 10. The CDR3 nucleotides read TGCGCCAGCAGCCCTTCACTACAGGGGTCCGAGCAGTACTTC. This gives the protein CASSPSLQGSEQYF.

The chain joins TRBV25-1 to TRBJ2-3; the D is unclear. Trimming removed 4 bases from V and 1 base from J, with 9 bases in between. The CDR3 has 14 amino acids. From germline, CDR1 is MGHDK and CDR2 SYGVNS. This CDR3 is CASSGVLGTDTQYF. CDR3 DNA sequence: TGTGCCAGCAGTGGTGTCCTGGGCACAGATACGCAGTATTTT.

This clonotype was found many times. The chain uses TRBV5-1 and TRBJ2-7, with 12 bases identical to TRBD1. Trimming took 4 bases from V and 5 from J; bases not matched to a gene: 10. CDR1 and CDR2 (germline): SGHRS, YFSETQ. The CDR3 is 16 residues long. In DNA form, the CDR3 reads TGCGCCAGCAGCGCCAGCCGGGACAGGGGGCGAAACGAGCAGTACTTC. Translating it yields CASSASRDRGRNEQYF.

This clonotype was counted between two and nine times. The V and J genes are TRBV25-1 and TRBJ1-2; D is possibly TRBD1 (6 bases). V was pared by 1 base and J by 0 bases, with 12 bases between. This CDR3 comprises 16 residues. Germline CDR1 and CDR2: MGHDK and SYGVNS. The CDR3 DNA sequence: TGTGCCAGCAGTGAATCCCTGACAGGCCCTAACTATGGCTACACCTTC. Translation: CASSESLTGPNYGYTF.

This chain's CDR3 is CASSYVTGYQETQYF. In nucleotides, the CDR3 is TGTGCCAGCAGTTACGTAACAGGATATCAAGAGACCCAGTACTTC. V and J are TRBV6-5 and TRBJ2-5, with D possibly being TRBD1 (5 bases). Trimming took 2 bases from V and 2 from J, leaving 12 bases between them. CDR3 length equals 15 residues. The germline CDR1 and CDR2 sequences are MNHEY and SVGAGI.

The rearrangement uses TRBV5-1 and TRBJ2-7; D is possibly TRBD2 (6 bases). Trimming stripped 0 bases from V and 5 bases from J, with 12 bases between. Per the germline V gene, CDR1 is SGHRS and CDR2 is YFSETQ. The CDR3 length is 14 residues. The CDR3 reads CASSLGGVDDEQYF. The CDR3, as DNA: TGCGCCAGCAGCTTGGGCGGGGTAGACGACGAGCAGTACTTC. Complete variable domain (other parts from reference TRBV5-1 and TRBJ2-7): KAGVTQTPRYLIKTRGQQVTLSCSPISGHRSVSWYQQTPGQGLQFLFEYFSETQRNKGNFPGRFSGRQFSNSRSEMNVSTLELGDSALYLCASSLGGVDDEQYFGPGTRLTVT.

The chain carries TRBV7-9 and TRBJ2-5; TRBD1 agrees at 7 bases. Germline-derived CDR1 and CDR2 are SEHNR and FQNEAQ (reference sequence). After removal of 3 bases from V and 5 bases from J, the junction contained 9 bases not matched to a gene. The CDR3 loop spans 15 amino acids. The CDR3, as DNA: TGTGCCAGCAGCTTTTACGGATCGACAGGGGAGACCCAGTACTTC. This sequence encodes CASSFYGSTGETQYF.

The CDR3 loop is CASSQATSSNTGELFF. The CDR3 coding sequence is TGCGCCAGCAGCCAAGCGACTAGCTCAAACACCGGGGAGCTGTTTTTT. V gene TRBV4-1 combines with J gene TRBJ2-2; the match to TRBD2 covers 7 bases. The CDR3 loop spans 16 amino acids. Germline V gives CDR1 MGHRA, CDR2 YSYEKL. V shed 1 base, J shed 2 bases, and the junction held 4 bases outside the gene matches.

This clonotype was recorded a few times. The J gene is TRBJ2-7, the V gene TRBV4-2, with a possible D match to TRBD1 (6 bases). The CDR3 consists of 16 residues. Germline V gives CDR1 LGHNA, CDR2 YNFKEQ. Trimming took off 2 bases at V and 7 bases at J, with 21 bases between the two ends. The CDR3 DNA sequence: TGTGCCAGCAGCCAAAGGGGGTTTTCGGCGGTCGGGGAGCAGTACTTC. This gives the protein CASSQRGFSAVGEQYF.

The chain recombines TRBV29-1 with TRBJ2-1; D call uncertain. CDR1 SQVTM and CDR2 ANQGSEA come from the germline V gene. With 5 bases removed from V and 8 bases from J, the gap between germline ends came to 13 bases. CDR3 length equals 12 residues. This CDR3 reads CSVSPHGDEQFF. In DNA form, the CDR3 reads TGCAGCGTTTCCCCCCATGGGGATGAGCAGTTCTTC.

The chain has TRBV11-1 and TRBJ2-1, with 9 bases that match TRBD2. Losses at the gene ends were 5 bases for V and 4 bases for J; bases not matched to a gene: 21. The germline gives CDR1 SGHAT, CDR2 FQDESV (reference sequence). This CDR3 region has 20 residues. The CDR3 DNA follows: TGTGCCAGCAGCCCAGAGACAGCGGGCTTCTGGCGGGAGGGGTACAATGAGCAGTTCTTC. This encodes CASSPETAGFWREGYNEQFF.

This clonotype has a handful of counts. This chain connects TRBV9 to TRBJ1-2; D ambiguous. The CDR3 contains 14 residues. V was pared by 0 bases and J by 2 bases, with 8 bases between. Germline V CDR1 and CDR2: SGDLS, YYNGEE. The CDR3 DNA sequence: TGTGCCAGCAGCGTAGTACGAGGCAACTATGGCTACACCTTC. It encodes CASSVVRGNYGYTF.

This clonotype turned up a few times. The V gene is TRBV20-1, the J gene TRBJ2-3; no definite D call. The CDR3 covers 12 residues. The V end was cut by 3 bases, the J end by 6 bases, with 10 bases between. Germline CDR1 is DFQATT and CDR2 is SNEGSKA (reference sequence). The CDR3 protein is CSASMVEDTQYF. Here the CDR3 DNA reads TGCAGTGCTAGTATGGTGGAGGATACGCAGTATTTT.

The chain couples TRBV3-1 to TRBJ2-1, with TRBD2 as a possible D gene (7 bases). The CDR3 loop spans 16 amino acids. The germline V and J ends were trimmed by 0 bases and 7 bases, with 16 bases remaining between them. Germline assignment: CDR1 LGHDT and CDR2 YNNKEL (reference sequence). The CDR3 nucleotides read TGTGCCAGCAGCCAAGATCGGAGGGGGGGAGGTAATGAGCAGTTCTTC. It yields the protein CASSQDRRGGGNEQFF.